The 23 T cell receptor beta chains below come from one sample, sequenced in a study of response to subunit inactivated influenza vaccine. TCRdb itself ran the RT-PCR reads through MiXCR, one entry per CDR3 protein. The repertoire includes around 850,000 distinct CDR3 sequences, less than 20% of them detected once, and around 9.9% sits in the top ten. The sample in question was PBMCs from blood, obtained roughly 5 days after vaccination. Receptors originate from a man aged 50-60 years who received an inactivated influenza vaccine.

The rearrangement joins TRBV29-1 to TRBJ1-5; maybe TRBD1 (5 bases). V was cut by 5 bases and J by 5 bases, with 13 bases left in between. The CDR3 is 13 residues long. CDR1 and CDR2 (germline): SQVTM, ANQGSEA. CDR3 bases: TGCAGCGTTCTAGACAGTGGCGATCAGCCCCAGCATTTT. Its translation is CSVLDSGDQPQHF.

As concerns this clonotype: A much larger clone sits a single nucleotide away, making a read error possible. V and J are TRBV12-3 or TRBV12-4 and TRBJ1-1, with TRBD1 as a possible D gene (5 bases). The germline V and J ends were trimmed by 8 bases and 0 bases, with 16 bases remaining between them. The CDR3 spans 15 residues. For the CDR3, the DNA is TGTGCCAGCGGGGAGAAGGGACCTTTGAACACTGAAGCTTTCTTT. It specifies CASGEKGPLNTEAFF.

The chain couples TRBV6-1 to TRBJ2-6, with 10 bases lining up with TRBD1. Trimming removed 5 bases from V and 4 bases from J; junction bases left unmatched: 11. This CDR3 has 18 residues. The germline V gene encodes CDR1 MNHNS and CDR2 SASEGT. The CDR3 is CASSPGQGVPSGANVLTF. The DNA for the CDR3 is TGTGCCAGCAGTCCCGGACAGGGGGTACCCTCCGGGGCCAACGTCCTGACTTTC.

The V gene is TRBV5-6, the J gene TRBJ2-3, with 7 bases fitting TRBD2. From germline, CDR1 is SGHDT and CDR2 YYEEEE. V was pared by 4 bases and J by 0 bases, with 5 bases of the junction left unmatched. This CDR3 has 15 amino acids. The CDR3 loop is CASSVRDYSTDTQYF. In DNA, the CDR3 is TGTGCCAGCAGCGTCCGGGACTACAGCACAGATACGCAGTATTTT.

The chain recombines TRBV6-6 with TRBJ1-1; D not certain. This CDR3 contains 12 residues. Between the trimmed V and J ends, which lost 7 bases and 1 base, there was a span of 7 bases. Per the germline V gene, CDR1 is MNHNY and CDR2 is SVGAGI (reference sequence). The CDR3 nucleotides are TGTGCCAGCACGGCGGCGAACACTGAAGCTTTCTTT. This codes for CASTAANTEAFF.

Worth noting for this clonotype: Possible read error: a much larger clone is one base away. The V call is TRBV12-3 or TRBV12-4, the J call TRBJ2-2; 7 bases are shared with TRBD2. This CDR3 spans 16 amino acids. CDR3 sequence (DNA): TGTGCCTGCAGTCCCCGGCTAGCGGCAAACACCGGGGAGCTGTTTTTT. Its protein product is CACSPRLAANTGELFF.

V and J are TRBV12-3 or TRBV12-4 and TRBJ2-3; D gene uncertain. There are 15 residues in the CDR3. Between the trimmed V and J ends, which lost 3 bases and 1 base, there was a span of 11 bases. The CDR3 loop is CASSFGLPGTDTQYF. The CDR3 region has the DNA TGTGCCAGCAGTTTTGGCCTCCCGGGCACAGATACGCAGTATTTT.

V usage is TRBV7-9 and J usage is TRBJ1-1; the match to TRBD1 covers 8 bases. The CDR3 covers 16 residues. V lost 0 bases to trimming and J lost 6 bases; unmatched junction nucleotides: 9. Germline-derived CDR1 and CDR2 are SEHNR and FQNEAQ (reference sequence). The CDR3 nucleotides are TGTGCCAGCAGCTTAGCCCGAGGACAGGGAAGAGCTGAAGCTTTCTTT. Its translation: CASSLARGQGRAEAFF.

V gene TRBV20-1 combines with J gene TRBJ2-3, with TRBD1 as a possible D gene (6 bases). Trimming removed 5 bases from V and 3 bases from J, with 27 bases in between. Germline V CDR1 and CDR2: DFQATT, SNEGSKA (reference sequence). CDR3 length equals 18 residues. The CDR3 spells CSARPLTPDRGGTDTQYF. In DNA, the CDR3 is TGCAGTGCTCGCCCCTTGACTCCCGACAGAGGGGGTACAGATACGCAGTATTTT.

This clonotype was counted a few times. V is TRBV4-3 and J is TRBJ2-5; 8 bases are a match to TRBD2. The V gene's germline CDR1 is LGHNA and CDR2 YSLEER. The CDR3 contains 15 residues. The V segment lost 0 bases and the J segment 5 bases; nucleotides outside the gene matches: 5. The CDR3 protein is CASSQDSGALETQYF. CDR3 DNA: TGCGCCAGCAGCCAAGATAGCGGGGCGTTGGAGACCCAGTACTTC.

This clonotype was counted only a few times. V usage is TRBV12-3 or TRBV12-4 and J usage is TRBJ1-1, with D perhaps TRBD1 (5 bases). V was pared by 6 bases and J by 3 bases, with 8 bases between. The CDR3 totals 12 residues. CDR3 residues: CASRYRYTEAFF. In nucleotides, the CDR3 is TGTGCCAGCAGGTACAGGTACACTGAAGCTTTCTTT.

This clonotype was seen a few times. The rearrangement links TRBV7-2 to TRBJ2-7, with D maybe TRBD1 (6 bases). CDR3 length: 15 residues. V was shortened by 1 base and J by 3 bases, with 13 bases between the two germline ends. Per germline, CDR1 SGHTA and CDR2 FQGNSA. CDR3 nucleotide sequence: TGTGCCAGCAGCTTAGGGCAGGGGACCTACTACGAGCAGTACTTC. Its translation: CASSLGQGTYYEQYF.

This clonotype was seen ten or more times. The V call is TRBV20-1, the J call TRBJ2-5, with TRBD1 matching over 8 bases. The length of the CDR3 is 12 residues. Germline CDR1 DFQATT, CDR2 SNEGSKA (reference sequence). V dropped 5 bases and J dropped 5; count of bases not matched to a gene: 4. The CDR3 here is CSAAGGAETQYF. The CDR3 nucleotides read TGCAGTGCTGCAGGGGGCGCGGAGACCCAGTACTTC.

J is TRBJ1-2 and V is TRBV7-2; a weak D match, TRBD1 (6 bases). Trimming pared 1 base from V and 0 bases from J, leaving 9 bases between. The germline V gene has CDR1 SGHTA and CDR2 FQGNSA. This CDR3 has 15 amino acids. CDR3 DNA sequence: TGTGCCAGCAGCTTAGTTTGGACAGCTAACTATGGCTACACCTTC. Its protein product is CASSLVWTANYGYTF.

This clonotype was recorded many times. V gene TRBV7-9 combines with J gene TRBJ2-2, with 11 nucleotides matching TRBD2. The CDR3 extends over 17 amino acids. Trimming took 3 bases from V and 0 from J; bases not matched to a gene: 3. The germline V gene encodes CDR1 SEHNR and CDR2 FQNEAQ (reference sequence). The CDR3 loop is CASSFTSGGPNTGELFF. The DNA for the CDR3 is TGTGCCAGCAGCTTTACTAGCGGGGGACCGAACACCGGGGAGCTGTTTTTT. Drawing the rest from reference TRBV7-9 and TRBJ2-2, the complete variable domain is DTGVSQNPRHKITKRGQNVTFRCDPISEHNRLYWYRQTLGQGPEFLTYFQNEAQLEKSRLLSDRFSAERPKGSFSTLEIQRTEQGDSAMYLCASSFTSGGPNTGELFFGEGSRLTVL.

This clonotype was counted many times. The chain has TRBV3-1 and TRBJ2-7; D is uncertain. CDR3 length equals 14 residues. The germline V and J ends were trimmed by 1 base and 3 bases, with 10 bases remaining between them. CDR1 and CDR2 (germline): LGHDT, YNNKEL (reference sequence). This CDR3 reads CASSQVGSRYEQYF. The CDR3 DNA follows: TGTGCCAGCAGCCAAGTAGGAAGTCGCTACGAGCAGTACTTC.

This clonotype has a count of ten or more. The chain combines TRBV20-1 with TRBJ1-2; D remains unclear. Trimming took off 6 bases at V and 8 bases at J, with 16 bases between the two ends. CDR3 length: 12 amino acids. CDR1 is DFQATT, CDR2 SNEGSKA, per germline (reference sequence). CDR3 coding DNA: TGCAGTGCCATTAGCCCGGGTTCAGGCTACACCTTC. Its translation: CSAISPGSGYTF.

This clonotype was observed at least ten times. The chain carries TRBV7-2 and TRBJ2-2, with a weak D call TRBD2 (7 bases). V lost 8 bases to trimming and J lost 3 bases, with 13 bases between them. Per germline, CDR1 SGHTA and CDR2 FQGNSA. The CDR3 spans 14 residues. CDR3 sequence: CASGGGMYTGELFF. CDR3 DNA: TGTGCCAGCGGGGGGGGCATGTACACCGGGGAGCTGTTTTTT. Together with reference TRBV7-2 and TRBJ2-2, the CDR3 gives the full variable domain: GAGVSQSPSNKVTEKGKDVELRCDPISGHTALYWYRQSLGQGLEFLIYFQGNSAPDKSGLPSDRFSAERTGGSVSTLTIQRTQQEDSAVYLCASGGGMYTGELFFGEGSRLTVL.

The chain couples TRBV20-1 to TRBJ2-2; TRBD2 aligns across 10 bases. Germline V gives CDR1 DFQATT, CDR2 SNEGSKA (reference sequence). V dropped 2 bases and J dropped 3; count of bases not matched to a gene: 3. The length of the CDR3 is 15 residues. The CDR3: CSARKSGRDTGELFF. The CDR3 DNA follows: TGCAGTGCTAGAAAAAGCGGGAGGGACACCGGGGAGCTGTTTTTT.

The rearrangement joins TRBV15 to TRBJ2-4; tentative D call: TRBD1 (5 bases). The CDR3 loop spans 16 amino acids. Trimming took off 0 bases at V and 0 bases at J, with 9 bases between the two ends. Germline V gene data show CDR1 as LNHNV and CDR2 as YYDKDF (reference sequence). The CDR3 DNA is TGTGCCACCAGCAGAGACAGGGCAGTAGCCAAAAACATTCAGTACTTC. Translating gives CATSRDRAVAKNIQYF.

CDR3 residues: CSARGILWTEAFF. The CDR3 coding sequence is TGCAGTGCTAGGGGCATTTTGTGGACTGAAGCTTTCTTT. V gene TRBV20-1 combines with J gene TRBJ1-1; D gene uncertain. The germline V gene has CDR1 DFQATT and CDR2 SNEGSKA (reference sequence). The CDR3 is made up of 13 amino acids. V was clipped by 3 bases and J by 5 bases, with 13 bases between them.

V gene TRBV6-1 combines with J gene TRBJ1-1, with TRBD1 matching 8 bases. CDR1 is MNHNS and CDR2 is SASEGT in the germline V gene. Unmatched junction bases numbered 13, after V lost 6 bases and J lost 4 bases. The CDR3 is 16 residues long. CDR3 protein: CASSLAGTGRSTEAFF. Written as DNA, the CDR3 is TGTGCCAGCAGCCTAGCCGGGACAGGAAGATCCACTGAAGCTTTCTTT.

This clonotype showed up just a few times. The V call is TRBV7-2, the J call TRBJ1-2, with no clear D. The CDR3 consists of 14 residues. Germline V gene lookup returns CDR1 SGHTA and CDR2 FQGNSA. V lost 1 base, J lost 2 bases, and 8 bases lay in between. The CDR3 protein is CASSLVVTNYGYTF. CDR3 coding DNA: TGTGCCAGCAGCTTAGTCGTCACCAACTATGGCTACACCTTC.